The following is a TCR beta chain sequence with its context. Assay used: immunoSEQ multiplex PCR; TCRdb lists only in-frame clones, some missing. The table lists around 41,000 clones, about 90% of them singletons. The source of the sample is a study of blood T cell repertoires in COVID-19. At the level of the study: The analysed material was cDNA or gDNA that came from T cells, B-cell-depleted T cells, or PBMCs.

Trimming took 0 bases from V and 3 from J, leaving 6 bases between them. CDR3 length: 14 residues. Germline CDR1 reads SGHRS; CDR2 reads YFSETQ. The receptor was isolated from a woman aged 80 or older with active COVID-19. The chain combines TRBV5-1 with TRBJ1-4; possibly TRBD1 for D (5 bases). The specimen was peripheral blood. The CDR3 protein is CASSLGQPNEKLFF. The CDR3 DNA reads TGCGCCAGCAGCTTGGGACAGCCTAATGAAAAACTGTTTTTT.